The entry below gives a single TCR beta chain sequence along with its context. Its antigen is unidentified. This entry belongs to a study of glioma-infiltrating T cells. General observations from the study: CDR3 overlap between tissue and blood was very small. Non-neoplastic patients had below-expected tissue-blood divergence, while all gliomas exceeded expectation.

TCR alpha and beta CDR3 regions were amplified from RNA using iRepertoire nested multiplex PCR. One-step reverse transcription and amplification started from around 100-400 ng of tissue mRNA or PBMC total RNA. TCRdb re-analysed the multiplex PCR reads in MiXCR, keeping a single row per CDR3 protein. The table lists under 150,000 distinct CDR3 sequences, around 25% of them singletons. Sequenced input: glioma tissue, nonneoplastic brain tissue, or PBMCs (not recorded which). This clonotype was sampled from a human donor with low-grade glioma or glioblastoma, undergoing nonglioma brain surgery, or in good health (not recorded which).

CDR3 nucleotide sequence: TGTGCCAGCATCAAGTTACAGGGTTCTGGCTACACCTTC. It codes for CASIKLQGSGYTF. V is TRBV12-3 or TRBV12-4 and J is TRBJ1-2; maybe TRBD1 (6 bases). V lost 7 bases and J 7 bases, leaving 16 bases between the germline ends. The length of the CDR3 is 13 residues.